This T cell receptor beta chain was captured by sequencing in a study of cytomegalovirus exposure and HLA in healthy donors. Regarding the study as a whole: One variant, a missense change in DCLRE1C, was linked in a later analysis to TCR beta V- and J-gene trimming.

V dropped 3 bases and J dropped 9; count of bases not matched to a gene: 10. This CDR3 contains 16 residues. CDR1 and CDR2 from the germline V gene are GTSNPN and SVGIG (reference sequence). Comments on this clone: Its antigen is still unknown.

At sampling all donors were nominally healthy, likely with unrecorded immune exposures. 13 Jbeta primers and 60 Vbeta primers were used for the PCR. The data were produced by immunoSEQ multiplex PCR, yet TCRdb's version contains in-frame clones alone and is incomplete. The data show some 110,000 clones, with 60% to 80% seen just once and 4.5% to 5% held by the top ten. Sample: PBMCs. The J gene is TRBJ2-1, the V gene TRBV30; 14 bases are shared with TRBD2. The clonotype comes from a man aged 50-60 years in good health and CMV-seropositive. The CDR3 region is CAWRGTSGSAEGEQFF. The CDR3 region has the DNA TGTGCCTGGAGGGGGACTAGCGGGAGTGCAGAAGGTGAGCAGTTCTTC. Full variable domain (remainder filled in from reference TRBV30 and TRBJ2-1): SQTIHQWPATLVQPVGSPLSLECTVEGTSNPNLYWYRQAAGRGLQLLFYSVGIGQISSEVPQNLSASRPQDRQFILSSKKLLLSDSGFYLCAWRGTSGSAEGEQFFGPGTRLTVL.